The 9 T cell receptor beta chains reported below all come from one sample, sequenced in a study of shared clonotypes between healthy human individuals. Positively selected for CCR7, the CD45RO-negative cells used as naive CD8 cells excluded terminally differentiated effector memory CD45RA+ cells. The method was immunoSEQ multiplex PCR; TCRdb's version includes in-frame clones alone and lacks a portion of them. Altogether hundreds of thousands of clones are present, roughly 98% being singletons, with the ten largest covering roughly 0.29%. The specimen sequenced was naive CD8+ T cells sorted from blood. These receptor sequences come from a young man in good health.

In nucleotides, the CDR3 is TGCAGCGTTGTCCAACCGGGCGGCTATGGCTACACCTTC. Translated: CSVVQPGGYGYTF. The rearrangement joins TRBV29-1 to TRBJ1-2; no definite D call. The V end was cut by 4 bases, the J end by 4 bases, with 13 bases between. The CDR3 runs 13 residues. Germline V CDR1 and CDR2: SQVTM, ANQGSEA.

V and J are TRBV27 and TRBJ2-1, with TRBD2 identical over 9 bases. From germline, CDR1 is MNHEY and CDR2 SMNVEV (reference sequence). The V and J ends lost 6 bases and 9 bases, in that order; junction bases with no gene match: 9. The CDR3 runs to 14 residues. CDR3: CASRLLAGEREQFF. The CDR3 bases are TGTGCCAGCAGACTCTTAGCGGGAGAGCGTGAGCAGTTCTTC.

As for this clone: A junction boundary mismatches the germline segment, possibly from a read error. The rearrangement links TRBV2 to TRBJ2-1; tentatively, D is TRBD2 (6 bases). This CDR3 has 16 residues. CDR1 and CDR2 from the germline V gene are SNHLY and FYNNEI. CDR3 protein: CTSSEPGLPSRNEQFF. Here the CDR3 DNA reads TGTACCAGCAGTGAACCGGGACTTCCCAGCCGCAATGAGCAGTTCTTC. Full variable domain (missing parts from reference TRBV2 and TRBJ2-1): EPEVTQTPSHQVTQMGQEVILRCVPISNHLYFYWYRQILGQKVEFLVSFYNNEISEKSEIFDDQFSVERPDGSNFTLKIRSTKLEDSAMYFCTSSEPGLPSRNEQFFGPGTRLTVL.

The V call is TRBV7-6, the J call TRBJ1-2, with TRBD1 matching over 8 bases. The CDR3 totals 14 residues. V lost 4 bases, J lost 3 bases, and 4 bases stayed unmatched. The germline V gene encodes CDR1 SGHVS and CDR2 FNYEAQ. CDR3 in amino acids: CASSSPDRDYGYTF. The CDR3 DNA reads as TGTGCCAGCAGCTCACCGGACAGGGACTATGGCTACACCTTC.

The chain employs TRBV5-1 and TRBJ1-1; D remains ambiguous. Germline values: CDR1 SGHRS, CDR2 YFSETQ. V shed 5 bases and J shed 2 bases, with 13 bases lying between them. This CDR3 region has 14 residues. CDR3 DNA sequence: TGCGCCAGCAGATCAGAACACCTAAACACTGAAGCTTTCTTT. This sequence encodes CASRSEHLNTEAFF.

The chain combines TRBV7-6 with TRBJ2-7; D possibly matches TRBD1 or TRBD2 (5 bases each). Germline CDR1 is SGHVS and CDR2 is FNYEAQ. This CDR3 contains 14 residues. Trimming removed 2 bases at V and 3 bases at J, with 11 bases between. The CDR3 DNA follows: TGTGCCAGCAGCTTAATGGGGGACGGCTACGAGCAGTACTTC. Its translation: CASSLMGDGYEQYF. The whole variable domain, remainder taken from reference TRBV7-6 and TRBJ2-7, is GAGVSQSPRYKVTKRGQDVALRCDPISGHVSLYWYRQALGQGPEFLTYFNYEAQQDKSGLPNDRFSAERPEGSISTLTIQRTEQRDSAMYRCASSLMGDGYEQYFGPGTRLTVT.

V usage is TRBV18 and J usage is TRBJ2-3; possibly TRBD2 for D (5 bases). The CDR3 runs to 15 residues. The ends were cut back, 6 bases at V and 4 bases at J, with 17 bases in the middle. CDR1 KGHSH and CDR2 LQKENI come from the germline V gene. CDR3 coding DNA: TGTGCCAGCTCCCCAGGACTCATTTCCCCAGATACGCAGTATTTT. Amino acids: CASSPGLISPDTQYF.

This chain uses TRBV6-1 with TRBJ2-7, with unresolved D. Trimming took 3 bases from V and 4 from J, leaving 7 bases between them. The CDR3 is made up of 12 amino acids. Germline CDR1 and CDR2: MNHNS and SASEGT. The CDR3 DNA is TGTGCCAGCAGTGAGCTTGTATACGAGCAGTACTTC. This gives the protein CASSELVYEQYF.

Regarding this clone: Other nucleotide sequences from this sample produce the same CDR3. The V and J genes are TRBV27 and TRBJ1-1; D is unclear. CDR3 length: 11 residues. V gave up 4 bases and J gave up 7 bases, with 7 bases separating them. The V gene's germline CDR1 is MNHEY and CDR2 SMNVEV (reference sequence). CDR3: CASSSGVEAFF. Here the CDR3 DNA reads TGTGCCAGCAGTTCGGGAGTTGAAGCTTTCTTT.